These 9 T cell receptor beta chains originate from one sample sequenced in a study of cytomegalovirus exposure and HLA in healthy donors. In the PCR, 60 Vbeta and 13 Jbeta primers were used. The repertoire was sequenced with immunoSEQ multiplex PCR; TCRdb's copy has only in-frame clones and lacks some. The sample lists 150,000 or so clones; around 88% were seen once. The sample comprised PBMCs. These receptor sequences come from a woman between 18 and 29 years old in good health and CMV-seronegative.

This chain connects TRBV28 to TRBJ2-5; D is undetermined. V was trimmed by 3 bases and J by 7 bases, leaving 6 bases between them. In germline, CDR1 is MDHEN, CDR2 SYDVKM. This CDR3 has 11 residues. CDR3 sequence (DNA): TGTGCCAGCAGTTTCACAAGGACCCAGTACTTC. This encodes CASSFTRTQYF. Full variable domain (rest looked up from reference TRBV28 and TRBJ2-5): DVKVTQSSRYLVKRTGEKVFLECVQDMDHENMFWYRQDPGLGLRLIYFSYDVKMKEKGDIPEGYSVSREKKERFSLILESASTNQTSMYLCASSFTRTQYFGPGTRLLVL.

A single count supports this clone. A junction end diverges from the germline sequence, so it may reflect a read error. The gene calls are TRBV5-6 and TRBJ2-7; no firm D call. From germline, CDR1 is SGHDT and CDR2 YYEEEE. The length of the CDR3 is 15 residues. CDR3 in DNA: TGTGCCAGCAGCTTGGGGCAGGCCGTAAGCTACGGGCAGTACTTC. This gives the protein CASSLGQAVSYGQYF.

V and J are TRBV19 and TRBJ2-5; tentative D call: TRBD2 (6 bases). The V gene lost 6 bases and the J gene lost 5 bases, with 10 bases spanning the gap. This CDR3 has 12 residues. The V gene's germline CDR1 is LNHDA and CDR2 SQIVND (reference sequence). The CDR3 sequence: CASRGRTETQYF. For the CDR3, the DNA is TGTGCCAGTAGGGGGAGGACGGAGACCCAGTACTTC.

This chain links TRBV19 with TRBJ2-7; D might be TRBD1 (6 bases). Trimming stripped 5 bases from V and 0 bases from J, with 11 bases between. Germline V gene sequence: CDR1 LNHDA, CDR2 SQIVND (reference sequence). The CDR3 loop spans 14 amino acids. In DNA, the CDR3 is TGTGCCAGTAGTTTGACAGGCGCCTCCTACGAGCAGTACTTC. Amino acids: CASSLTGASYEQYF.

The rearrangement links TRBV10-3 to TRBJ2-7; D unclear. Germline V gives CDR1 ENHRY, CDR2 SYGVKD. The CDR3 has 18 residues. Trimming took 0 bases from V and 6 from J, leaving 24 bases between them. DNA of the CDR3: TGTGCCATCAGTGAGTCGATATTAAAGACCGGGTCAGTCGGCGAGCAGTACTTC. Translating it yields CAISESILKTGSVGEQYF.

The CDR3 here is CASSLDREFYVEQYF. In DNA form, the CDR3 reads TGTGCCAGCAGTTTGGACAGGGAATTCTACGTAGAGCAGTACTTC. The chain employs TRBV28 and TRBJ2-7, with 8 bases matching TRBD1. Unmatched junction bases numbered 11, after V lost 3 bases and J lost 7 bases. The CDR3 length is 15 residues. The germline CDR1 and CDR2 sequences are MDHEN and SYDVKM. Looking up the rest from reference TRBV28 and TRBJ2-7 gives the full variable domain: DVKVTQSSRYLVKRTGEKVFLECVQDMDHENMFWYRQDPGLGLRLIYFSYDVKMKEKGDIPEGYSVSREKKERFSLILESASTNQTSMYLCASSLDREFYVEQYFGPGTRLTVT.

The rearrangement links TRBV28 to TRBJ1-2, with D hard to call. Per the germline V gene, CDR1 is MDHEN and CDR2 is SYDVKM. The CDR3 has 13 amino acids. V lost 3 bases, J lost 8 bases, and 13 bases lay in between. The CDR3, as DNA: TGTGCCAGCAGTTTGGAAGGCCCTAGAGGCTACACCTTC. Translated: CASSLEGPRGYTF.

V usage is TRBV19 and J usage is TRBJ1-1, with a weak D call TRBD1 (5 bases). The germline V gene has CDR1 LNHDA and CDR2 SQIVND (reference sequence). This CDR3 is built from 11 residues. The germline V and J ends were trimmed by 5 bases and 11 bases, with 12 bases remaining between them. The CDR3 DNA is TGTGCCAGTAGTCAAGGTGGGGGGGCTTTCTTT. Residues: CASSQGGGAFF.

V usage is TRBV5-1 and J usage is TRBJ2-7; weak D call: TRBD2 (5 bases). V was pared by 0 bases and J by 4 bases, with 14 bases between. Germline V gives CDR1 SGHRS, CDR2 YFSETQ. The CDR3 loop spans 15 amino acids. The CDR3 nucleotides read TGCGCCAGCAGCTTGGCCGGAGGTTCCCCTTACGAGCAGTACTTC. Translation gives CASSLAGGSPYEQYF.